This paragraph covers one T cell receptor (beta chain) sequence. Clones were sequenced by immunoSEQ multiplex PCR, and TCRdb holds only the in-frame ones, with some missing. The sample consists of some 200,000 clones, approximately 87% of them appearing once. The data originate from a study of blood T cell repertoires in COVID-19. Germline CDR1 and CDR2: KGHDR and SFDVKD. The junction had 8 bases not matched to a gene; V was cut back by 3 bases and J by 8 bases. The CDR3 runs 16 residues. The J gene is TRBJ1-4, the V gene TRBV24-1; TRBD1 matches 10 bases. The specimen was peripheral blood. The sequence came from a man aged 40-50 years with active or convalescent COVID-19. CDR3 protein: CATSDQIRDRGEKLFF. The CDR3, as DNA: TGTGCCACCAGTGATCAAATCCGGGACAGGGGCGAAAAACTGTTTTTT.